Below, 29 T cell receptor beta chains from the same sample are listed, as sequenced in a study of beta chain features in type 1 diabetes (dated by TCRdb to 2016 to 2019). Library prep was done by the immunoSEQ multiplex PCR assay. The High Capacity cDNA Reverse Transcription Kit was used to reverse transcribe all of the isolated RNA, meaning that expressed TCRB transcripts were what got sequenced. This is the immuneACCESS table as TCRdb keeps it, with only in-frame sequences that have V and J called. A part of the clones is gone; compared with another copy, unresolved V genes explain less than half, and the rest is unexplained. Recorded for this sample are 110,000 to 150,000 clones; 6.9% of them occurred a single time. Roughly 1.4% of the sample goes to the ten largest clones. The sample comprised central memory CD4+ T cells from blood. All receptors derive from a woman aged 30 to 39 in good health.

This clone was detected a few times. J is TRBJ1-3 and V is TRBV7-6; D remains unclear. The CDR3 is made up of 12 amino acids. V shed 5 bases and J shed 0 bases, with 2 bases lying between them. The germline gives CDR1 SGHVS, CDR2 FNYEAQ. For the CDR3, the DNA is TGTGCCAGCAGCCTCTCTGGAAACACCATATATTTT. Its protein is CASSLSGNTIYF. The full variable domain, in which reference TRBV7-6 and TRBJ1-3 provide the parts outside the CDR3, is GAGVSQSPRYKVTKRGQDVALRCDPISGHVSLYWYRQALGQGPEFLTYFNYEAQQDKSGLPNDRFSAERPEGSISTLTIQRTEQRDSAMYRCASSLSGNTIYFGEGSWLTVV.

This clone has only a few counts. V usage is TRBV18 and J usage is TRBJ2-1; 11 bases agree with TRBD2. Germline V gives CDR1 KGHSH, CDR2 LQKENI. V dropped 6 bases and J dropped 6; count of bases not matched to a gene: 7. The CDR3 is 15 amino acids. The DNA of the CDR3 is TGTGCCAGCTCTCCCGGGACTAGCGGAACCAATGAGCAGTTCTTC. Translation gives CASSPGTSGTNEQFF.

This clone has at least ten counts. The chain uses TRBV18 and TRBJ2-5; D is perhaps TRBD2 (5 bases). V was shortened by 8 bases and J by 2 bases, with 9 bases between the two germline ends. Germline V gene lookup returns CDR1 KGHSH and CDR2 LQKENI. The CDR3 is made up of 12 amino acids. The CDR3 sequence is CASRADQETQYF. The CDR3 DNA follows: TGTGCCAGCAGAGCGGATCAAGAGACCCAGTACTTC.

This clone has only a few counts. The rearrangement links TRBV11-2 to TRBJ1-4; TRBD1 aligns across 8 bases. The germline CDR1 and CDR2 sequences are SGHAT and FQNNGV. The CDR3 has 16 amino acids. The V gene end was trimmed by 5 bases and the J gene end by 5 bases; junction bases not matched to a gene: 10. CDR3 sequence: CASSPGGTGLNEKLFF. Written as DNA, the CDR3 is TGTGCCAGCAGCCCCGGGGGGACAGGTTTGAATGAAAAACTGTTTTTT.

This sequence joins TRBV11-1 and TRBJ2-5, with no clear D. The CDR3 has 13 residues. Deletions cut 10 bases from V and 2 bases from J, with 14 bases between. CDR1 and CDR2 (germline): SGHAT, FQDESV (reference sequence). The CDR3 nucleotides are TGTGCCATCTTCGGGTCCCGACAAGAGACCCAGTACTTC. It yields the protein CAIFGSRQETQYF.

This clone was counted only a few times. The gene calls are TRBV4-3 and TRBJ2-2, with TRBD1 identical over 10 bases. Losses at the gene ends were 4 bases for V and 4 bases for J; bases not matched to a gene: 6. The CDR3 is 16 amino acids. The V gene's germline CDR1 is LGHNA and CDR2 YSLEER. The CDR3 region has the DNA TGCGCCAGCAGCCCTGACAGGGGGCGCGTCACCGGGGAGCTGTTTTTT. Translation: CASSPDRGRVTGELFF.

This rearrangement joins TRBV18 to TRBJ2-1, with TRBD2 matching over 11 bases. Germline V lookup: CDR1 KGHSH, CDR2 LQKENI. Unmatched junction bases numbered 5, after V lost 2 bases and J lost 5 bases. This CDR3 spans 16 amino acids. CDR3 amino acids: CASSPSASGRNNEQFF. The CDR3 coding sequence is TGTGCCAGCTCACCATCCGCTAGCGGGAGGAACAATGAGCAGTTCTTC.

The rearrangement links TRBV28 to TRBJ2-5; 11 bases align to TRBD2. Losses at the gene ends were 5 bases for V and 6 bases for J; bases not matched to a gene: 8. The CDR3 totals 15 residues. Per the germline V gene, CDR1 is MDHEN and CDR2 is SYDVKM. In DNA, the CDR3 is TGTGCCAGCAGTCCCCGACTAGCGGGAATGCAGACCCAGTACTTC. Protein: CASSPRLAGMQTQYF.

V is TRBV11-2 and J is TRBJ2-3; 9 nucleotides align to TRBD1. This CDR3 is 15 amino acids long. V trimming: 7 bases; J trimming: 10 bases; junction bases outside the gene matches: 15. The V gene's germline CDR1 is SGHAT and CDR2 FQNNGV. CDR3 sequence: CASTDRQGGGWAQYF. The CDR3 DNA follows: TGTGCCAGCACCGACCGACAGGGGGGCGGTTGGGCGCAGTATTTT. The variable domain in full, completed from reference TRBV11-2 and TRBJ2-3, reads EAGVAQSPRYKIIEKRQSVAFWCNPISGHATLYWYQQILGQGPKLLIQFQNNGVVDDSQLPKDRFSAERLKGVDSTLKIQPAKLEDSAVYLCASTDRQGGGWAQYFGPGTRLTVL.

The chain combines TRBV5-1 with TRBJ2-3; the match to TRBD2 covers 7 bases. The CDR3 has 17 residues. Germline CDR1 reads SGHRS; CDR2 reads YFSETQ. V lost 4 bases and J lost 5; bases outside the gene matches: 16. The CDR3 region is CASSPNPTSVGVDTQYF. CDR3 sequence (DNA): TGCGCCAGCAGCCCTAATCCCACTAGCGTAGGGGTAGATACGCAGTATTTT.

A few counts support this clone. The genes are TRBV19 and TRBJ1-1; no definite D call. CDR1 LNHDA and CDR2 SQIVND come from the germline V gene (reference sequence). With 5 bases removed from V and 1 base from J, the gap between germline ends came to 14 bases. The CDR3 is 15 residues long. The CDR3 DNA reads as TGTGCCAGTAGTTCCCCGGGGAGACGGAACACTGAAGCTTTCTTT. Its protein product is CASSSPGRRNTEAFF. Filled out from reference TRBV19 and TRBJ1-1, the complete variable domain reads DGGITQSPKYLFRKEGQNVTLSCEQNLNHDAMYWYRQDPGQGLRLIYYSQIVNDFQKGDIAEGYSVSREKKESFPLTVTSAQKNPTAFYLCASSSPGRRNTEAFFGQGTRLTVV.

This clone was counted only a few times. The rearrangement uses TRBV5-5 and TRBJ2-7; D call uncertain. The CDR3 covers 13 residues. Germline CDR1 is SGHKS and CDR2 is YYEKEE (reference sequence). Trimming took off 1 base at V and 0 bases at J, with 5 bases between the two ends. The CDR3, as DNA: TGTGCCAGCAGCTTGTACGGCTCCTACGAGCAGTACTTC. Translation gives CASSLYGSYEQYF.

This clone occurred a few times. The chain couples TRBV6-1 to TRBJ1-1; D gene unclear. The length of the CDR3 is 13 residues. Trimming cost V 6 bases and J 0 bases, with 8 bases left between them. Germline CDR1 MNHNS, CDR2 SASEGT. The chain's CDR3 is CASREIMNTEAFF. Here the CDR3 DNA reads TGTGCCAGCAGGGAGATTATGAACACTGAAGCTTTCTTT.

The rearrangement links TRBV7-2 to TRBJ2-2; D might be TRBD2 (5 bases). This CDR3 is 15 amino acids long. CDR1 and CDR2 from the germline V gene are SGHTA and FQGNSA. V lost 3 bases and J 2 bases, leaving 10 bases between the germline ends. Written as DNA, the CDR3 is TGTGCCAGCAGCTTCTTTACGGGAAACACCGGGGAGCTGTTTTTT. This gives the protein CASSFFTGNTGELFF.

This chain connects TRBV7-2 to TRBJ2-5; D possibly corresponds to TRBD1 (5 bases). This CDR3 spans 14 amino acids. CDR1 is SGHTA, CDR2 FQGNSA, per germline. V lost 6 bases, J lost 1 base, and 12 bases lay in between. This CDR3 is CASSAGPIQETQYF. The CDR3 nucleotides read TGTGCCAGCAGTGCAGGGCCTATCCAAGAGACCCAGTACTTC.

This clone has only a few counts. The chain has TRBV29-1 and TRBJ1-2, with D tentatively TRBD1 (5 bases). With 2 bases removed from V and 4 bases from J, the gap between germline ends came to 8 bases. The length of the CDR3 is 12 residues. CDR1 SQVTM and CDR2 ANQGSEA come from the germline V gene. The CDR3 nucleotides are TGCAGCGTTGAACAGGGAGGCTATGGCTACACCTTC. It encodes CSVEQGGYGYTF.

This clone was seen more than once but under ten times. The V gene is TRBV6-6, the J gene TRBJ2-1; a weak D match, TRBD1 (5 bases). The length of the CDR3 is 16 residues. Trimming cost V 7 bases and J 0 bases, with 16 bases left between them. CDR1 and CDR2 from the germline V gene are MNHNY and SVGAGI (reference sequence). CDR3 sequence reads: CASIERGVSSYNEQFF. The CDR3 nucleotides read TGTGCCAGCATCGAAAGGGGCGTAAGCTCCTACAATGAGCAGTTCTTC.

This clone was seen ten or more times. The CDR3: CASSEAVDDWTDTQYF. The CDR3 DNA reads TGTGCCAGCAGTGAAGCGGTAGATGACTGGACAGATACGCAGTATTTT. The chain links TRBV2 to TRBJ2-3; the D is unclear. There are 16 residues in the CDR3. Trimming removed 0 bases at V and 3 bases at J, with 13 bases between. Germline V gives CDR1 SNHLY, CDR2 FYNNEI.

This chain connects TRBV18 to TRBJ1-5; 7 bases align to TRBD1. Per the germline V gene, CDR1 is KGHSH and CDR2 is LQKENI. This CDR3 contains 17 residues. The V gene end was trimmed by 3 bases and the J gene end by 3 bases; junction bases not matched to a gene: 11. The CDR3 protein is CASSPSLGRGNNQPQHF. The CDR3 nucleotides read TGTGCCAGCTCACCTTCGTTGGGCAGGGGGAACAATCAGCCCCAGCATTTT.

The chain employs TRBV28 and TRBJ2-7; TRBD1 agrees at 8 bases. The CDR3 contains 14 residues. With V trimmed by 5 bases and J by 1 base, 4 bases remained unmatched. Germline CDR1 and CDR2: MDHEN and SYDVKM. Written as DNA, the CDR3 is TGTGCCAGCAGTCACTACAGGGGGTCCTACGAGCAGTACTTC. Protein product: CASSHYRGSYEQYF.

This clone came up many times. The J gene is TRBJ2-3, the V gene TRBV11-2; TRBD2 aligns across 12 bases. V gave up 5 bases and J gave up 10 bases; unmatched junction bases: 19. The CDR3 contains 18 residues. In germline, CDR1 is SGHAT, CDR2 FQNNGV. The CDR3 spells CASSPYPLLAGGLGAQYF. Written as DNA, the CDR3 is TGTGCCAGCAGCCCGTACCCCCTGCTAGCGGGAGGGCTCGGTGCGCAGTATTTT.

This clone turned up a few times. The chain employs TRBV11-2 and TRBJ2-5; 13 nucleotides agree with TRBD2. The CDR3 runs to 15 residues. Germline trimming cut 5 bases from V and 4 bases from J; bases unmatched to any gene: 4. Germline assignment: CDR1 SGHAT and CDR2 FQNNGV. The CDR3 spells CASSRTSGSGETQYF. In DNA form, the CDR3 reads TGTGCCAGCAGCCGGACTAGCGGGAGCGGAGAGACCCAGTACTTC.

The chain recombines TRBV7-9 with TRBJ2-2; 10 nucleotides align to TRBD1. The V and J ends lost 5 bases and 2 bases, in that order; junction bases with no gene match: 5. Germline lookup yields CDR1 SEHNR and CDR2 FQNEAQ (reference sequence). The CDR3 spans 16 residues. CDR3 DNA: TGTGCCAGCAGCGGAGACAGGGGGCGCAACACCGGGGAGCTGTTTTTT. Translating it yields CASSGDRGRNTGELFF.

This clone was recorded a few times. The CDR3 DNA sequence: TGTGCCAGCAGCCTCATCGCCGAGGGGACCCAGTACTTC. Amino acids: CASSLIAEGTQYF. The chain is built from TRBV7-9 and TRBJ2-5, with D possibly matching TRBD2 (5 bases). The germline V gene has CDR1 SEHNR and CDR2 FQNEAQ (reference sequence). The ends were cut back, 5 bases at V and 7 bases at J, with 14 bases in the middle. CDR3 size: 13 residues.

In this sample, this clone turned up a few times. The chain joins TRBV30 to TRBJ2-5; TRBD1 is a possible D gene (5 bases). The V gene lost 4 bases and the J gene lost 1 base, with 13 bases spanning the gap. The CDR3 totals 14 residues. CDR1 is GTSNPN and CDR2 is SVGIG in the germline V gene (reference sequence). The CDR3 DNA is TGTGCCTGGAATAAGGGGTTGAGCCAAGAGACCCAGTACTTC. Translating it yields CAWNKGLSQETQYF. The complete variable domain, with remaining parts taken from reference TRBV30 and TRBJ2-5, reads SQTIHQWPATLVQPVGSPLSLECTVEGTSNPNLYWYRQAAGRGLQLLFYSVGIGQISSEVPQNLSASRPQDRQFILSSKKLLLSDSGFYLCAWNKGLSQETQYFGPGTRLLVL.

This clone was picked up a small number of times. The chain has TRBV9 and TRBJ2-5; 7 nucleotides match TRBD1. The CDR3 covers 16 residues. Trimming at V came to 3 bases and at J to 1 base, leaving 9 bases not matched to a gene. Germline CDR1 is SGDLS and CDR2 is YYNGEE. The CDR3 reads CASSAEGARGQETQYF. In DNA form, the CDR3 reads TGTGCCAGCAGCGCAGAGGGGGCGAGGGGCCAAGAGACCCAGTACTTC. The entire variable domain, with the rest obtained from reference TRBV9 and TRBJ2-5, is as follows: DSGVTQTPKHLITATGQRVTLRCSPRSGDLSVYWYQQSLDQGLQFLIQYYNGEERAKGNILERFSAQQFPDLHSELNLSSLELGDSALYFCASSAEGARGQETQYFGPGTRLLVL.

The chain joins TRBV18 to TRBJ2-7, with TRBD2 matching 9 bases. The CDR3 length is 16 residues. In germline, CDR1 is KGHSH, CDR2 LQKENI. Trimming cost V 4 bases and J 3 bases; bases outside gene matches: 10. Written as DNA, the CDR3 is TGTGCCAGCTCACAGAACCAGGCTAGCGGGAACTACGAGCAGTACTTC. It specifies CASSQNQASGNYEQYF.

This clone was seen only a few times. CDR3: CASSYSGRIRGGYTF. Written as DNA, the CDR3 is TGTGCCAGCAGTTACTCAGGCAGGATAAGGGGGGGCTACACCTTC. This chain connects TRBV6-5 to TRBJ1-2, with D tentatively TRBD1 (6 bases). V was pared by 0 bases and J by 8 bases, with 16 bases between. Germline V CDR1 and CDR2: MNHEY, SVGAGI. The CDR3 contains 15 residues.

The sample holds a few counts of this clone. This chain joins TRBV6-6 and TRBJ2-3; D is unresolved. With 5 bases removed from V and 6 bases from J, the gap between germline ends came to 9 bases. The CDR3 totals 12 residues. The germline V gene has CDR1 MNHNY and CDR2 SVGAGI (reference sequence). DNA for the CDR3: TGTGCCAGCAGTGATAACTTGGATACGCAGTATTTT. It is translated as CASSDNLDTQYF.